This T cell receptor (beta chain) stems from a study of shared clonotypes between healthy human individuals. The study enrolled healthy HIV-negative adults without recent acute infections or vaccinations as donors. Here immunoSEQ multiplex PCR was the method, and the copy in TCRdb shows in-frame clones only, minus some. The top ten hold 0.35% to 0.45% of the sample, which has fewer than 2.5 million clones, approximately 94% seen once. This TCR derives from a young man in good health. Some clones in this sample may be carry-over from other donors' samples. The specimen sequenced was naive CD4+ T cells from PBMCs. Subset defined: CD45RA+ positively selected.

This CDR3 reads CASSGVRDRVVHEQYF. The CDR3 nucleotides are TGTGCCAGCAGCGGGGTTCGGGACAGGGTAGTTCACGAGCAGTACTTC. The rearrangement uses TRBV28 and TRBJ2-7, with 9 bases identical to TRBD1. The germline gives CDR1 MDHEN, CDR2 SYDVKM. CDR3 length: 16 residues. Germline trimming cut 6 bases from V and 5 bases from J; bases unmatched to any gene: 14.